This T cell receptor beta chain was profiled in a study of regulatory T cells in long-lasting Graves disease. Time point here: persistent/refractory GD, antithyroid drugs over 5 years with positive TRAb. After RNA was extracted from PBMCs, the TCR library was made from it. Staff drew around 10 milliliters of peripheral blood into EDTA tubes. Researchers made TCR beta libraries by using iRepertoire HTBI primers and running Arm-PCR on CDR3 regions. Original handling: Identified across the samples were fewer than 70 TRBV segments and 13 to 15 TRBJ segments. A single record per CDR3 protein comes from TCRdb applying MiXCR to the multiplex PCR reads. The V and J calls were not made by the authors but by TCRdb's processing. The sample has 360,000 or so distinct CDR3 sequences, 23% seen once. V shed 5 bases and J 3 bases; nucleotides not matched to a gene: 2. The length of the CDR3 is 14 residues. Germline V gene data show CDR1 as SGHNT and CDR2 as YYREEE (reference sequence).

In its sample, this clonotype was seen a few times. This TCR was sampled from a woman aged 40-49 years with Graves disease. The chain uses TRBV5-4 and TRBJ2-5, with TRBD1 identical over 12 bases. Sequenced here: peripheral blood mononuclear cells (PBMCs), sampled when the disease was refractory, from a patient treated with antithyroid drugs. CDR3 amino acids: CASSGTGGKETQYF. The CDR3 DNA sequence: TGTGCCAGCAGTGGGACAGGGGGCAAAGAGACCCAGTACTTC.